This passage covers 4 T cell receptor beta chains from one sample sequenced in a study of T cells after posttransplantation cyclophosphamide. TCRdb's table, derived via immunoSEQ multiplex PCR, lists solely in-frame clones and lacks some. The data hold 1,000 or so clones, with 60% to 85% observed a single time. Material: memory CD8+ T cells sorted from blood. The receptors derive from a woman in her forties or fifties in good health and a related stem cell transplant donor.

CDR3 nucleotides: TGTGCCAGCAGCCCCCCGACAGGACGGGGCACAGATACGCAGTATTTT. It translates to CASSPPTGRGTDTQYF. The rearrangement joins TRBV7-9 to TRBJ2-3; a weak D match, TRBD1 (6 bases). V was pared by 5 bases and J by 1 base, with 16 bases between. The CDR3 spans 16 residues. Germline V lookup: CDR1 SEHNR, CDR2 FQNEAQ (reference sequence).

The CDR3 bases are TGCGCCAGCAGCCAAGAGGGGAGGAGCGGCAATGAGCAGTTCTTC. Translating it yields CASSQEGRSGNEQFF. The chain joins TRBV4-1 to TRBJ2-1; D is perhaps TRBD2 (6 bases). There are 15 residues in the CDR3. Germline CDR1 reads MGHRA; CDR2 reads YSYEKL. Between the trimmed V and J ends, which lost 0 bases and 6 bases, there was a span of 12 bases.

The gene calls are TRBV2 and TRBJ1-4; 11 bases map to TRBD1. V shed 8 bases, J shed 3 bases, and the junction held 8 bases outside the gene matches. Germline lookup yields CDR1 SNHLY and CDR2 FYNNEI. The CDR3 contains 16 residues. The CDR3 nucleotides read TGTGCCAGCCGACCGGGACAGGGGGGACCTAATGAAAAACTGTTTTTT. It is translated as CASRPGQGGPNEKLFF.

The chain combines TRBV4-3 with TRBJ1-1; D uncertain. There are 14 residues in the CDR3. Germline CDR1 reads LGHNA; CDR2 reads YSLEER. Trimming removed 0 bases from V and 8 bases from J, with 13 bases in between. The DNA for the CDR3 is TGCGCCAGCAGCCAAGACGGGATAAAGGGCGAAGCTTTCTTT. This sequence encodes CASSQDGIKGEAFF.